These T cell receptor beta chains were read from a single sample in a study of post-analysis software for immune sequencing data. TCRdb recomputed calls from the PCR reads with MiXCR, one row per CDR3 protein. The repertoire consists of under 200,000 distinct CDR3 sequences, with around 30% occurring once and the leading ten covering approximately 3.6%. The specimen sequenced was blood. All receptors derive from a girl under 18 with multiple sclerosis. CDR3s leave out the opening cysteine and the closing phenylalanine or tryptophan. Each record gives: clone size, V gene, D gene, CDR3 protein. D genes are given only for firm matches. Expanded clones are given a class, and other clones once, few, many or no size at all.

>few|TRBV24-1|.
ATSDSGNQPQH
>few|TRBV27|.
ASSSIDTRTDTQY
>.|TRBV7-2|TRBD1
ASSSRDRGLSEQY
>.|TRBV5-1|.
ASSLFSIEAEAF
>many|TRBV6-1|TRBD2
ASRPATSGTREQY
>many|TRBV5-6|TRBD1
ASSLVGQGQETQY
>few|TRBV7-2|.
ASSLVGQGGGYT
>.|TRBV29-1|.
SVECSRYEQY
>many|TRBV29-1|.
SVEGSAGAGYGYT
>.|TRBV5-1|.
ASSLGWSWNYGYT
>many|TRBV12-3/TRBV12-4|TRBD2
ASGPTAGGPYEQY
>.|TRBV5-1|.
ASASDDTGYGYT
>few|TRBV11-2|TRBD2
ASSDGLAGRVDTQY